This TCR beta chain was identified during a study of cytomegalovirus exposure and HLA in healthy donors. Broader study findings: CMV serostatus was the only recorded immune exposure for donors.

The PCR contained 60 Vbeta and 13 Jbeta primers. Sequencing used immunoSEQ multiplex PCR; TCRdb keeps in-frame clones, though not all of them. Counted here are about 130,000 clones, around 70% occurring once; the ten biggest clones make up 5.5% to 8.5%. Comments on this clone: Its antigen is unidentified.

This TCR came from a male donor in good health and CMV-seronegative. The source material was PBMCs.

The CDR3 sequence: CASSVRDFTYNEQFF. Written as DNA, the CDR3 is TGTGCCAGCAGTGTCAGGGACTTTACCTACAATGAGCAGTTCTTC. This chain links TRBV28 with TRBJ2-1, with a weak D call TRBD2 (6 bases). CDR1 is MDHEN and CDR2 is SYDVKM in the germline V gene. This CDR3 comprises 15 residues. Trimming removed 5 bases from V and 2 bases from J, with 13 bases in between.